The 19 T cell receptor beta chains given below trace back to one sample, sequenced in a study of control samples from healthy donors and cancer patients. TCRdb keeps only in-frame clones here, not all; method: immunoSEQ multiplex PCR. The sample gives about 130,000 clones, roughly 92% of which show up once; 5.5% to 7% is in the top ten. The sample was blood. These receptors were obtained from a man aged 18 to 30 in good health.

The J gene is TRBJ1-1, the V gene TRBV7-2, with D possibly being TRBD1 (6 bases). From germline, CDR1 is SGHTA and CDR2 FQGNSA. V was clipped by 1 base and J by 1 base, with 7 bases between them. The CDR3 runs 14 residues. CDR3 DNA: TGTGCCAGCAGCTTAGGGACAGCGAACACTGAAGCTTTCTTT. Translated, it gives CASSLGTANTEAFF.

The rearrangement links TRBV19 to TRBJ1-5, with D maybe TRBD1 (5 bases). V lost 2 bases and J 7 bases, leaving 12 bases between the germline ends. Germline CDR1 LNHDA, CDR2 SQIVND (reference sequence). The CDR3 is 14 residues long. This chain's CDR3 is CASSIRGVGQPQHF. Written as DNA, the CDR3 is TGTGCCAGTAGTATACGGGGGGTTGGACAGCCCCAGCATTTT.

J is TRBJ1-2 and V is TRBV24-1, with D unclear. The length of the CDR3 is 17 residues. V lost 9 bases to trimming and J lost 0 bases, with 22 bases between them. The germline gives CDR1 KGHDR, CDR2 SFDVKD. CDR3 DNA: TGTGCCACCTTAAAGGTGGGGAGCGACGGGTCTAACTATGGCTACACCTTC. The encoded protein is CATLKVGSDGSNYGYTF.

CDR3 residues: CASSSRGGQGDEQYF. The CDR3 region has the DNA TGTGCCAGCAGCAGTAGAGGGGGACAGGGGGACGAGCAGTACTTC. The rearrangement uses TRBV11-2 and TRBJ2-7, with 11 bases fitting TRBD1. This CDR3 has 15 residues. V shed 5 bases, J shed 5 bases, and the junction held 8 bases outside the gene matches. Germline V CDR1 and CDR2: SGHAT, FQNNGV.

The J gene is TRBJ2-5, the V gene TRBV5-5; D remains ambiguous. The CDR3 is 12 residues long. Between the trimmed V and J ends, which lost 1 base and 4 bases, there was a span of 5 bases. CDR1 SGHKS and CDR2 YYEKEE come from the germline V gene (reference sequence). The CDR3 DNA reads as TGTGCCAGCAGCTTGTTAAGAGAGACCCAGTACTTC. This codes for CASSLLRETQYF. Based on the CDR3 plus reference TRBV5-5 and TRBJ2-5, the full variable domain is DAGVTQSPTHLIKTRGQQVTLRCSPISGHKSVSWYQQVLGQGPQFIFQYYEKEERGRGNFPDRFSARQFPNYSSELNVNALLLGDSALYLCASSLLRETQYFGPGTRLLVL.

This clone has just one count. V gene TRBV9 combines with J gene TRBJ1-4, with D unresolved. In germline, CDR1 is SGDLS, CDR2 YYNGEE. V dropped 3 bases and J dropped 5 bases, with 14 bases sitting between them. The CDR3 is 15 residues long. The CDR3 DNA follows: TGTGCCAGCAGCGCATCCGGGGTCCCGAATGAAAAACTGTTTTTT. This sequence encodes CASSASGVPNEKLFF.

The genes are TRBV5-1 and TRBJ1-1, with a weak D call TRBD1 (6 bases). Trimming removed 4 bases from V and 1 base from J, with 14 bases in between. Germline CDR1 reads SGHRS; CDR2 reads YFSETQ. The CDR3 has 15 residues. The DNA of the CDR3 is TGCGCCAGCAGCCCGCCGGGACAAGAGAACACTGAAGCTTTCTTT. It is translated as CASSPPGQENTEAFF.

The chain carries TRBV3-1 (or the pseudogene TRBV3-2) and TRBJ2-5, with 8 bases lining up with TRBD2. The CDR3 has 24 residues. The germline gives CDR1 LGHDT, CDR2 YNNKEL (reference sequence). J was trimmed by 1 base and V by 0 bases; bases with no gene match: 28. Here the CDR3 DNA reads TGTGCCAGCAGCCAAGAATTTAGTCTTCGGCGAGCGGGGGAGGTCCCGAACCCCCAAGAGACCCAGTACTTC. This codes for CASSQEFSLRRAGEVPNPQETQYF.

The chain employs TRBV11-2 and TRBJ1-6; tentatively, D is TRBD1 (6 bases). Germline assignment: CDR1 SGHAT and CDR2 FQNNGV. CDR3 length equals 14 residues. Here the CDR3 reads CATAQGTFNSPLHF. CDR3 nucleotides: TGTGCAACTGCTCAAGGGACATTTAATTCACCCCTCCACTTT.

V and J are TRBV14 and TRBJ2-3; the D gene could be TRBD1 or TRBD2 (5 bases each). Per germline, CDR1 SGHDN and CDR2 FVKESK. Deletions cut 0 bases from V and 0 bases from J, with 10 bases between. This CDR3 comprises 16 residues. The CDR3 coding sequence is TGTGCCAGCAGCCAAGATGGTGGGGGAAGCACAGATACGCAGTATTTT. It is translated as CASSQDGGGSTDTQYF.

The chain is built from TRBV9 and TRBJ2-5; TRBD1 matches at 10 bases. The ends lost 3 bases at V and 7 bases at J; junction bases unmatched: 9. Germline CDR1 is SGDLS and CDR2 is YYNGEE. The CDR3 loop spans 15 amino acids. The CDR3 loop is CASSGQGARFGTQYF. CDR3 DNA: TGTGCCAGCAGCGGACAGGGGGCCCGCTTTGGGACCCAGTACTTC.

The J gene is TRBJ2-1, the V gene TRBV2; 11 nucleotides align to TRBD2. CDR3 length equals 15 residues. The junction had 9 bases not matched to a gene; V was cut back by 10 bases and J by 4 bases. Germline CDR1 SNHLY, CDR2 FYNNEI. CDR3: CATKTLAGGYNEQFF. The CDR3 DNA reads as TGTGCCACCAAGACTCTAGCGGGGGGATACAATGAGCAGTTCTTC.

The chain links TRBV5-1 to TRBJ1-1; D is unclear. The V end was cut by 0 bases, the J end by 2 bases, with 11 bases between. This CDR3 contains 15 residues. The germline V gene has CDR1 SGHRS and CDR2 YFSETQ. CDR3 coding DNA: TGCGCCAGCAGCTTGGCCGGCCAGCTAAACACTGAAGCTTTCTTT. Residues: CASSLAGQLNTEAFF.

The CDR3 region is CASSDQRGVAEAFF. The CDR3 region has the DNA TGTGCCAGCAGCGACCAGCGAGGGGTCGCTGAAGCTTTCTTT. The chain couples TRBV9 to TRBJ1-1, with a possible D match to TRBD1 (5 bases). The germline CDR1 and CDR2 sequences are SGDLS and YYNGEE. The germline V and J ends were trimmed by 3 bases and 6 bases, with 15 bases remaining between them. This CDR3 is 14 amino acids long.

In DNA form, the CDR3 reads TGTGCCAGCAGCGTAGCAGCAGATACGCAGTATTTT. Residues: CASSVAADTQYF. The rearrangement links TRBV9 to TRBJ2-3; D is unresolved. The CDR3 totals 12 residues. Germline-derived CDR1 and CDR2 are SGDLS and YYNGEE. V dropped 0 bases and J dropped 4 bases, with 3 bases sitting between them.

The chain has TRBV5-1 and TRBJ2-1; 13 nucleotides match TRBD2. Germline CDR1 reads SGHRS; CDR2 reads YFSETQ. There are 15 residues in the CDR3. Trimming at V came to 0 bases and at J to 9 bases, leaving 3 bases not matched to a gene. The CDR3, as DNA: TGCGCCAGCAGCTTGGCCGGGACTAGCGGGGTTGAGCAGTTCTTC. Translation gives CASSLAGTSGVEQFF.

This clone has only a few counts. The chain has TRBV9 and TRBJ1-5, with D possibly matching TRBD1 (5 bases). From germline, CDR1 is SGDLS and CDR2 YYNGEE. The CDR3 has 14 residues. Trimming removed 3 bases from V and 11 bases from J, with 18 bases in between. The DNA of the CDR3 is TGTGCCAGCAGCGCAGGGACGGCGCTCGGGACCCAGCATTTT. It is translated as CASSAGTALGTQHF.

In this sample, this clone turned up once. The CDR3 DNA sequence: TGTGCCAGCAGCTTATCTATCGGGGACAGGGCCTATGGCTACACCTTC. Amino acid sequence: CASSLSIGDRAYGYTF. The chain joins TRBV7-9 to TRBJ1-2; 9 bases agree with TRBD1. Germline values: CDR1 SEHNR, CDR2 FQNEAQ (reference sequence). This CDR3 spans 16 amino acids. Germline trimming cut 2 bases from V and 4 bases from J; bases unmatched to any gene: 8.

V and J are TRBV7-6 and TRBJ1-1, with a possible D match to TRBD1 (6 bases). In germline, CDR1 is SGHVS, CDR2 FNYEAQ. Trimming removed 5 bases at V and 1 base at J, with 14 bases between. The CDR3 is 15 amino acids. DNA for the CDR3: TGTGCCAGCAGCCAGTTGGGGGCCTCGAACACTGAAGCTTTCTTT. It encodes CASSQLGASNTEAFF.